These 14 T cell receptor beta chains were sequenced from one sample in a study of T-cell reconstitution after alpha-beta-depleted transplantation in children. Unique molecular identifiers were incorporated during preparation of the TCRbeta library. One entry per CDR3 protein, called by TCRdb with MiXCR from the PCR reads. The table shows about 1,000,000 distinct CDR3 sequences, with about 26% occurring only once. The source was PBMCs, mostly from graft donor cells, collected 360 days after TCRalphabeta/CD19-depleted stem cell transplant. The receptors shown here come from a boy younger than two who had a stem cell transplant for SCID, so the T cells may come from the graft donor.

The V and J genes are TRBV15 and TRBJ1-1, with D possibly TRBD1 on 5 matching bases. There are 14 residues in the CDR3. Between the trimmed V and J ends, which lost 4 bases and 5 bases, there was a span of 14 bases. Germline lookup yields CDR1 LNHNV and CDR2 YYDKDF (reference sequence). The CDR3 DNA follows: TGTGCCACCAGCACAAAGTTGGGGACGACTGAAGCTTTCTTT. It specifies CATSTKLGTTEAFF.

This chain links TRBV4-1 with TRBJ2-5; D is unresolved. The CDR3 is made up of 16 amino acids. Germline loops: CDR1 MGHRA, CDR2 YSYEKL. Trimming stripped 0 bases from V and 4 bases from J, with 15 bases between. The CDR3: CASSQEIYRAPETQYF. CDR3 nucleotide sequence: TGCGCCAGCAGCCAAGAAATTTACCGGGCCCCAGAGACCCAGTACTTC.

V gene TRBV7-9 combines with J gene TRBJ2-5, with 9 bases lining up with TRBD2. V shed 4 bases, J shed 4 bases, and the junction held 7 bases outside the gene matches. The CDR3 is 15 residues long. Germline CDR1 is SEHNR and CDR2 is FQNEAQ (reference sequence). CDR3 coding DNA: TGTGCCAGCAGCTCCCATAGCGGGGGAGGAGAGACCCAGTACTTC. It encodes CASSSHSGGGETQYF.

This clonotype showed up just a few times. The chain has TRBV6-5 and TRBJ2-3, with D possibly being TRBD1 or TRBD2 (5 bases each). V lost 2 bases and J 0 bases, leaving 12 bases between the germline ends. The CDR3 sequence is 16 residues long. The germline gives CDR1 MNHEY, CDR2 SVGAGI. The CDR3 DNA is TGTGCCAGCAGTTACGGGGACCGTACTAGCACAGATACGCAGTATTTT. This translates into CASSYGDRTSTDTQYF.

This clonotype was counted ten times or more. The chain is built from TRBV20-1 and TRBJ1-5; D is possibly TRBD1 (5 bases). V shed 4 bases and J shed 8 bases, with 18 bases lying between them. The CDR3 spans 14 residues. CDR1 is DFQATT, CDR2 SNEGSKA, per germline (reference sequence). In DNA, the CDR3 is TGCAGTGCTAATGACCGTCGGGGCATCAAGCCCCAGCATTTT. Amino acids: CSANDRRGIKPQHF.

This clonotype was detected a few times. V usage is TRBV12-3 or TRBV12-4 and J usage is TRBJ2-1; D assignment may be TRBD1 or TRBD2 (5 bases each). The germline V and J ends were trimmed by 8 bases and 9 bases, with 14 bases remaining between them. This CDR3 has 12 residues. CDR3 in amino acids: CASRSGPSEQFF. In DNA, the CDR3 is TGTGCCAGCCGTTCGGGGCCAAGTGAGCAGTTCTTC.

The V and J genes are TRBV6-5 and TRBJ1-5; D may be TRBD1 (5 bases). The CDR3 sequence is 16 residues long. Trimming pared 4 bases from V and 4 bases from J, leaving 17 bases between. Germline V lookup: CDR1 MNHEY, CDR2 SVGAGI. CDR3 coding DNA: TGTGCCAGCAGTTCCCACCAAATCCAGGGAAATCAGCCCCAGCATTTT. Residues: CASSSHQIQGNQPQHF.

This clonotype was observed a handful of times. V and J are TRBV20-1 and TRBJ2-5; the D is unclear. Germline lookup yields CDR1 DFQATT and CDR2 SNEGSKA (reference sequence). The CDR3 is 12 amino acids. With 6 bases removed from V and 2 bases from J, the gap between germline ends came to 10 bases. The CDR3 DNA reads TGCAGTGCCGAGCGACAACAAGAGACCCAGTACTTC. It codes for CSAERQQETQYF.

The V call is TRBV29-1, the J call TRBJ2-7; D gene ambiguous. This CDR3 comprises 12 residues. Germline-derived CDR1 and CDR2 are SQVTM and ANQGSEA. V was pared by 5 bases and J by 0 bases, with 8 bases between. CDR3 nucleotides: TGCAGCGTTCAGACTCTCTCCTACGAGCAGTACTTC. Its translation is CSVQTLSYEQYF.

The rearrangement joins TRBV29-1 to TRBJ2-7; 7 bases map to TRBD2. The CDR3 runs to 14 residues. Germline V gene data show CDR1 as SQVTM and CDR2 as ANQGSEA. The junction had 8 bases not matched to a gene; V was cut back by 4 bases and J by 2 bases. CDR3: CSVGSGGGAYEQYF. In DNA, the CDR3 is TGCAGCGTTGGCTCTGGGGGGGGGGCCTACGAGCAGTACTTC.

The chain couples TRBV20-1 to TRBJ2-5; the D gene is possibly TRBD1 (5 bases). V shed 6 bases and J shed 1 base, with 15 bases lying between them. The germline CDR1 and CDR2 sequences are DFQATT and SNEGSKA (reference sequence). This CDR3 spans 14 amino acids. The CDR3 here is CSADPWGTQETQYF. Written as DNA, the CDR3 is TGCAGTGCGGATCCCTGGGGCACCCAAGAGACCCAGTACTTC.

This clonotype was counted ten times or more. V usage is TRBV5-1 and J usage is TRBJ2-1; 7 bases agree with TRBD2. The J segment lost 1 base and the V segment lost 5 bases, leaving 6 bases of the junction unmatched. This CDR3 is built from 15 residues. From germline, CDR1 is SGHRS and CDR2 YFSETQ. CDR3 sequence reads: CASSTGGLSYNEQFF. The CDR3 DNA reads as TGCGCCAGCAGTACGGGGGGACTGTCCTACAATGAGCAGTTCTTC.

This clonotype was detected only a few times. J is TRBJ2-1 and V is TRBV12-3 or TRBV12-4; TRBD1 aligns across 7 bases. V lost 3 bases and J lost 0; bases outside the gene matches: 8. CDR3 length: 17 residues. As DNA, the CDR3 is TGTGCCAGCAGTTTCAAAGGGGGCCTAAGCTCCTACAATGAGCAGTTCTTC. This sequence encodes CASSFKGGLSSYNEQFF.

The chain recombines TRBV24-1 with TRBJ2-1; 9 nucleotides align to TRBD2. The CDR3 totals 16 residues. Germline V lookup: CDR1 KGHDR, CDR2 SFDVKD. With V trimmed by 0 bases and J by 7 bases, 6 bases remained unmatched. The CDR3: CATSDLAGGPGNEQFF. The CDR3 nucleotides are TGTGCCACCAGTGATTTGGCGGGGGGGCCTGGGAATGAGCAGTTCTTC.